This T cell receptor beta chain emerged from a study of CD8+CD57+ T cells in acquired aplastic anemia. The table lists this clonotype with many counts. Template material for TCR beta VDJ and CDR3 profiling consisted of genomic DNA. TCRdb ran MiXCR on the reads and lists one entry per CDR3 protein. The sample lists hundreds of thousands of distinct CDR3 sequences, roughly 64% seen once, with 3% to 4.5% in the top ten. Sequenced: sorted CD4+, CD8+, or CD8+CD57+ T cells (not recorded which) from PBMCs. This TCR came from a human donor in good health, serving as a control.

CDR3 in amino acids: CASSLGQFTDTQYF. CDR3 DNA: TGCGCCAGCAGCTTGGGACAGTTCACAGATACGCAGTATTTT. The genes are TRBV5-1 and TRBJ2-3; tentative D call: TRBD1 (5 bases). The V end was cut by 0 bases, the J end by 2 bases, with 7 bases between. The CDR3 loop spans 14 amino acids. Per germline, CDR1 SGHRS and CDR2 YFSETQ.